This T cell receptor (beta chain) was sequenced during a study of cytomegalovirus exposure and HLA in healthy donors. Per germline, CDR1 SGHRS and CDR2 YFSETQ. The CDR3 consists of 14 residues. V lost 5 bases, J lost 0 bases, and 5 bases stayed unmatched. A word on this clone: Antigen unknown.

Notes on the study in general: Based on reports, TCR beta sequences accurately predicted HLA-A and HLA-B alleles for most subjects. When the data were analyzed later, several of the most significant clusters appeared to be linked to common viral pathogens. DRB1 showed the most TCR associations and HLA-C the fewest in a later analysis, as rates varied by HLA locus.

The PCR contained 60 Vbeta and 13 Jbeta primers. Source study methods: There were about 88 million unique TCR beta chains by a later count, and some 11 million of them were shared. The assay was immunoSEQ multiplex PCR, and TCRdb's table has in-frame clones only and misses some. V and J calls and clone size follow that table, whereas D and trimming were derived from the DNA. The data show under 200,000 clones, about two thirds seen once. The source of this sequence is a woman under 30 in good health and CMV-seropositive. The chain is built from TRBV5-1 and TRBJ2-7; 7 bases line up with TRBD1. Sequenced material: PBMCs. The chain's CDR3 is CASSSGQTSYEQYF. DNA of the CDR3: TGCGCCAGCAGTTCGGGACAGACCTCCTACGAGCAGTACTTC.